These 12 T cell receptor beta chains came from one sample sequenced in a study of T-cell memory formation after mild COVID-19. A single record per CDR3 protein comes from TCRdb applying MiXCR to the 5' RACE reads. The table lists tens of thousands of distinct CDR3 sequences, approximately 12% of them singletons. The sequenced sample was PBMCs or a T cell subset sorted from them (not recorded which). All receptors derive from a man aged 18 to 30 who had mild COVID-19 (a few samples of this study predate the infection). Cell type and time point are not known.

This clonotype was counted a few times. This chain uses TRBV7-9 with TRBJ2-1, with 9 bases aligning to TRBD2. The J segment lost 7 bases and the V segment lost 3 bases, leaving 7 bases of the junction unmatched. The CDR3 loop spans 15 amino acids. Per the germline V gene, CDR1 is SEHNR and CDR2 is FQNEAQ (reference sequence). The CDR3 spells CASSLGRGGFNEQFF. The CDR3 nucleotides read TGTGCCAGCAGCTTGGGGCGGGGGGGTTTTAATGAGCAGTTCTTC.

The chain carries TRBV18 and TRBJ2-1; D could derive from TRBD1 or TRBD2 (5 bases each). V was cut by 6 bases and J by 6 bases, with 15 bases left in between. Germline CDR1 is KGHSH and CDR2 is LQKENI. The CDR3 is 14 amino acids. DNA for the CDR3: TGTGCCAGCTCCGGGACCCTAGGGATCAATGAGCAGTTCTTC. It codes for CASSGTLGINEQFF.

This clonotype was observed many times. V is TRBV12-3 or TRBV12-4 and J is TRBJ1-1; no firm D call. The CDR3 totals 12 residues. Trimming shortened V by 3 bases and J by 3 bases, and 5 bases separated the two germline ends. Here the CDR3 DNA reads TGTGCCAGCAGTTTGGCTGACACTGAAGCTTTCTTT. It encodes CASSLADTEAFF.

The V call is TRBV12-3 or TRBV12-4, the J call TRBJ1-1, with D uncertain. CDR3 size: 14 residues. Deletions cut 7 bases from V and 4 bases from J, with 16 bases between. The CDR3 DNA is TGTGCCAGCACTAAAGATTTGGGGAGCACTGAAGCTTTCTTT. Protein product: CASTKDLGSTEAFF.

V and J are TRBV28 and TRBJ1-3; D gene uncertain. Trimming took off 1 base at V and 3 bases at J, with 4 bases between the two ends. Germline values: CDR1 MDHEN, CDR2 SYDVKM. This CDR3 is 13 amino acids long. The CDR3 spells CASSLLFGNTIYF. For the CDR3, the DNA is TGTGCCAGCAGTTTATTATTTGGAAACACCATATATTTT.

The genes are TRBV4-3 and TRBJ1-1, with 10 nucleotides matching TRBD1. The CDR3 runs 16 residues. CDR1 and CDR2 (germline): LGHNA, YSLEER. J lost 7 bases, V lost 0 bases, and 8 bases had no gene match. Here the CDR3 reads CASSQEGQGFRGEAFF. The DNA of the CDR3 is TGCGCCAGCAGCCAAGAGGGACAGGGGTTTAGGGGTGAAGCTTTCTTT.

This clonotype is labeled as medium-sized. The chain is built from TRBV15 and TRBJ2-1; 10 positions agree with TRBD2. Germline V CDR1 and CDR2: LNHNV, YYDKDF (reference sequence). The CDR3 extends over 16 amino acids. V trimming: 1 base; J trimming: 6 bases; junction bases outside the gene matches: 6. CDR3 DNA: TGTGCCACCAGCAGAGGGGACACTAGCGGGGCCAATGAGCAGTTCTTC. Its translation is CATSRGDTSGANEQFF.

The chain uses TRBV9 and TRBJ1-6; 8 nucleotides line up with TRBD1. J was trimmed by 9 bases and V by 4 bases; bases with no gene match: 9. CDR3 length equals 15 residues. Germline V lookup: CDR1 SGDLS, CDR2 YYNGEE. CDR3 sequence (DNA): TGTGCCAGCAGCCCAGACAGGGGAGGCGGTTCACCCCTCCACTTT. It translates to CASSPDRGGGSPLHF.

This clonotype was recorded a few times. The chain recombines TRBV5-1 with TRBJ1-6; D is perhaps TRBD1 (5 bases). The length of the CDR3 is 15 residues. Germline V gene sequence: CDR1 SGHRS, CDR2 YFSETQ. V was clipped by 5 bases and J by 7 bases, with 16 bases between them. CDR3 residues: CASREGSGNNSPLHF. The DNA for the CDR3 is TGCGCCAGCAGGGAGGGGTCAGGGAACAATTCACCCCTCCACTTT.

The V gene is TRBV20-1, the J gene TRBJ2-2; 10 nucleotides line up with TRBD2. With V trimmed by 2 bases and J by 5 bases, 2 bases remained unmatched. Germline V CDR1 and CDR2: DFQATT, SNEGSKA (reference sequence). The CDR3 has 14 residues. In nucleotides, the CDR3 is TGCAGTGCTAGACTAGCGGGGGCGACCGGGGAGCTGTTTTTT. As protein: CSARLAGATGELFF.

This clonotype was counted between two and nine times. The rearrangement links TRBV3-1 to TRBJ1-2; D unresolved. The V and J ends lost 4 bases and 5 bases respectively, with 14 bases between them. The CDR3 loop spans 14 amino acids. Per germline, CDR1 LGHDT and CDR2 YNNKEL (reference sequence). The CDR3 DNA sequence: TGTGCCAGCAGCCCAACCGGCCCGTCGTATGGCTACACCTTC. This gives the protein CASSPTGPSYGYTF.

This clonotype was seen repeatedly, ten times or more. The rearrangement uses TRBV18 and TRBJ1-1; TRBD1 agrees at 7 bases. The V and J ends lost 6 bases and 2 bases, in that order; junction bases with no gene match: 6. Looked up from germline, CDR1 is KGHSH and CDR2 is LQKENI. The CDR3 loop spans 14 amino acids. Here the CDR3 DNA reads TGTGCCAGCTCGGATACAGGGGCCAACACTGAAGCTTTCTTT. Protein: CASSDTGANTEAFF. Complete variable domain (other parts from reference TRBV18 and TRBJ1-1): NAGVMQNPRHLVRRRGQEARLRCSPMKGHSHVYWYRQLPEEGLKFMVYLQKENIIDESGMPKERFSAEFPKEGPSILRIQQVVRGDSAAYFCASSDTGANTEAFFGQGTRLTVV.